The rows below give T cell receptor beta chains drawn from one sample of a study of T cell responses to AZD1222 COVID-19 vaccine. TCRdb keeps only in-frame clones here, not all; method: immunoSEQ multiplex PCR. The sample has 180,000 or so clones, over 90% seen once. The sequencing used peripheral blood, collected on day 0 of AZD1222 vaccination. The receptor set was obtained from an adult in good health. Each CDR3 is given with its conserved first and last residue. Fields, in order: J gene, D gene, clone size, V gene, CDR3 DNA, CDR3 protein. D genes are given only for firm matches. Clone size is not always given. Where it is, it says once, few, many or a class for expanded clones.

J gene: TRBJ1-1; D gene: NA; clone size: NA; V gene: TRBV11-2; CDR3 DNA: TGTGCCAGCAGCTCGTACTATGAAGCTTTCTTT; CDR3 protein: CASSSYYEAFF
J gene: TRBJ1-5; D gene: NA; clone size: NA; V gene: TRBV11-2; CDR3 DNA: TGTGCCAGCAGCACGTCCGACAATCAGCCCCAGCATTTT; CDR3 protein: CASSTSDNQPQHF
J gene: TRBJ2-7; D gene: NA; clone size: NA; V gene: TRBV19; CDR3 DNA: TGTGCCAGTAGTATAGACGGAGGGGGATCCCCCTACGAGCAGTACTTC; CDR3 protein: CASSIDGGGSPYEQYF
J gene: TRBJ1-1; D gene: NA; clone size: NA; V gene: TRBV6-6; CDR3 DNA: TGTGCCAGCAGCCCCAGGTTGGACACTGAAGCTTTCTTT; CDR3 protein: CASSPRLDTEAFF
J gene: TRBJ1-6; D gene: TRBD1; clone size: NA; V gene: TRBV3-1/TRBV3-2; CDR3 DNA: TGTGCCAGCAGCCAAGGAAGGGACAGTAATTCACCCCTCCACTTT; CDR3 protein: CASSQGRDSNSPLHF
J gene: TRBJ2-3; D gene: TRBD2; clone size: NA; V gene: TRBV5-4; CDR3 DNA: TGTGCCAGCAGCGAGGGCGGGGGGCCCTTCACAGATACGCAGTATTTT; CDR3 protein: CASSEGGGPFTDTQYF
J gene: TRBJ1-1; D gene: NA; clone size: NA; V gene: TRBV5-4; CDR3 DNA: TGTGCCAGCAGCATTCGAGGGTCTTTTAAAACTGAAGCTTTCTTT; CDR3 protein: CASSIRGSFKTEAFF
J gene: TRBJ1-5; D gene: TRBD1; clone size: few; V gene: TRBV18; CDR3 DNA: TGTGCCAGCTCGTACACAGGGGGCCGCAATCAGCCCCAGCATTTT; CDR3 protein: CASSYTGGRNQPQHF
J gene: TRBJ2-3; D gene: NA; clone size: NA; V gene: TRBV19; CDR3 DNA: TGTGCCAGTAGTCAGCGGGATACGCAGTATTTT; CDR3 protein: CASSQRDTQYF
J gene: TRBJ1-1; D gene: NA; clone size: NA; V gene: TRBV7-6; CDR3 DNA: TGTGCCAGCAGCTTAAGTGGGCAGGCCATCAACACTGAAGCTTTCTTT; CDR3 protein: CASSLSGQAINTEAFF
J gene: TRBJ2-2; D gene: NA; clone size: NA; V gene: TRBV7-9; CDR3 DNA: TGTGCCAGCAGCTTAGAGCCCACCGGGGAGCTGTTTTTT; CDR3 protein: CASSLEPTGELFF
J gene: TRBJ1-2; D gene: NA; clone size: NA; V gene: TRBV7-9; CDR3 DNA: TGTGCCAGCAGCTTAAGTCCCCGAGATGGCTACACCTTC; CDR3 protein: CASSLSPRDGYTF
J gene: TRBJ2-7; D gene: NA; clone size: NA; V gene: TRBV5-6; CDR3 DNA: TGTGCCAGCAGCTTGGAGAGGGGCTACGAGCAGTACTTC; CDR3 protein: CASSLERGYEQYF